This T cell receptor beta chain is drawn from a study of long-term antiretroviral therapy in people with HIV. Germline CDR1 LGHNA, CDR2 YNFKEQ. Trimming took 3 bases from V and 5 from J; bases not matched to a gene: 6. This CDR3 spans 16 amino acids. Findings and limits, study-wide: Controls showed broader CDR3 length ranges than did the HIV repertoires. Post-treatment diversity went higher with ART but stayed below transplant donor controls. Clones that had undergone expansion before ART prevailed in the repertoire throughout all time points.

With regard to this clone: Its antigen is undetermined.

Samples were assayed with immunoSEQ v3.0 at survey level. The table came from immunoSEQ multiplex PCR; TCRdb's copy has only in-frame clones and leaves some out. The sample holds around 19,000 clones, approximately 77% seen once. Source: unsorted PBMCs, taken 2.4 years after starting antiretroviral therapy. This chain joins TRBV4-2 and TRBJ2-5; TRBD2 matches at 13 bases. This clonotype was obtained from a man aged 40-49 years with HIV. The CDR3 DNA reads as TGTGCCAGCAGCCAGACTAGCGGGAGGTTTGGGGAGACCCAGTACTTC. Protein: CASSQTSGRFGETQYF.